The 16 T cell receptor beta chains below all came from one sample that was sequenced in a study of blood T cell repertoires in COVID-19. Sequenced by immunoSEQ multiplex PCR; TCRdb stores in-frame clones only, minus some. The sample yields about 110,000 clones, more than 60% seen once. The sequenced sample consisted of peripheral blood. The origin of the receptors is a man between 65 and 80 years old with active or convalescent COVID-19.

This clone is a singleton in its sample. In nucleotides, the CDR3 is TGTGCCGGGGGACAGAGGCCTTCCGAGCAGTACTTC. Translation: CAGGQRPSEQYF. The gene calls are TRBV30 and TRBJ2-7; 7 nucleotides match TRBD1. With 8 bases clipped from V and 6 bases from J, the junction kept 10 bases outside the gene matches. Germline CDR1 GTSNPN, CDR2 SVGIG (reference sequence). This CDR3 is 12 amino acids long.

The genes are TRBV7-7 and TRBJ2-2; the D is unclear. V was cut by 2 bases and J by 5 bases, with 9 bases left in between. CDR3 length equals 14 residues. CDR1 is SSHAT and CDR2 is FNYEAQ in the germline V gene (reference sequence). The CDR3 loop reads CASSLRGQTGELFF. CDR3 DNA: TGTGCCAGCAGCTTACGTGGGCAGACCGGGGAGCTGTTTTTT.

J is TRBJ2-5 and V is TRBV11-2, with a possible D match to TRBD2 (5 bases). CDR3 length: 14 residues. Germline V gene sequence: CDR1 SGHAT, CDR2 FQNNGV. With 1 base removed from V and 2 bases from J, the gap between germline ends came to 8 bases. CDR3 sequence (DNA): TGTGCCAGCAGCTTAGTCCGGGGTCAAGAGACCCAGTACTTC. Its translation is CASSLVRGQETQYF.

This clone is a singleton in its sample. The rearrangement uses TRBV2 and TRBJ2-6; perhaps TRBD2 as D (5 bases). The CDR3 is 13 residues long. V was shortened by 10 bases and J by 0 bases, with 7 bases between the two germline ends. Per the germline V gene, CDR1 is SNHLY and CDR2 is FYNNEI. Written as DNA, the CDR3 is TGTGCCACCCGGGGCTCTGGGGCCAACGTCCTGACTTTC. It is translated as CATRGSGANVLTF.

This chain connects TRBV23-1 to TRBJ1-2, with D possibly being TRBD1 (5 bases). TRBV23-1 is assigned to the ORF class and has an uncertain function. The CDR3 has 16 residues. V was trimmed by 6 bases and J by 8 bases, leaving 25 bases between them. The DNA for the CDR3 is TGCGCCAGCAGGACCCTAGGACAACCCCACATGTGGGGCTACACCTTC. It is translated as CASRTLGQPHMWGYTF.

The J gene is TRBJ1-6, the V gene TRBV27; 12 nucleotides match TRBD1. Germline V lookup: CDR1 MNHEY, CDR2 SMNVEV (reference sequence). The V segment lost 4 bases and the J segment 7 bases; nucleotides outside the gene matches: 11. The CDR3 is 18 residues long. The CDR3 region is CASSSLLGTGGLNSPLHF. The CDR3 bases are TGTGCCAGCAGTTCCCTCCTAGGGACAGGGGGCCTGAATTCACCCCTCCACTTT.

The rearrangement joins TRBV28 to TRBJ2-1, with TRBD2 matching over 14 bases. From germline, CDR1 is MDHEN and CDR2 SYDVKM. J gave up 7 bases and V 6 bases, and 8 bases lay outside the gene matches. This CDR3 comprises 16 residues. The DNA of the CDR3 is TGTGCCAGCAGCGCCGGGACTAGCGGGAGAGGGAATGAGCAGTTCTTC. Amino acid sequence: CASSAGTSGRGNEQFF.

The J gene is TRBJ2-1, the V gene TRBV2, with D possibly TRBD2 on 6 matching bases. Trimming removed 7 bases at V and 7 bases at J, with 17 bases between. Germline assignment: CDR1 SNHLY and CDR2 FYNNEI. This CDR3 spans 14 amino acids. The CDR3: CASTSTGLLNEQFF. For the CDR3, the DNA is TGTGCCAGCACTTCGACGGGACTCTTGAATGAGCAGTTCTTC.

The rearrangement joins TRBV2 to TRBJ2-5; D is unclear. Germline V CDR1 and CDR2: SNHLY, FYNNEI. V was cut by 4 bases and J by 4 bases, with 10 bases left in between. This CDR3 has 13 residues. This chain's CDR3 is CASSGNRGETQYF. The DNA for the CDR3 is TGTGCCAGCAGTGGAAATCGCGGAGAGACCCAGTACTTC. Supplemented by reference TRBV2 and TRBJ2-5, the full variable domain reads EPEVTQTPSHQVTQMGQEVILRCVPISNHLYFYWYRQILGQKVEFLVSFYNNEISEKSEIFDDQFSVERPDGSNFTLKIRSTKLEDSAMYFCASSGNRGETQYFGPGTRLLVL.

The chain couples TRBV11-2 to TRBJ1-4; the D gene is possibly TRBD1 (6 bases). The V and J ends lost 1 base and 7 bases respectively, with 10 bases between them. CDR3 length: 14 residues. The germline gives CDR1 SGHAT, CDR2 FQNNGV. CDR3 DNA sequence: TGTGCCAGCAGCTTAGGTCAGGGGAGTGAAAAACTGTTTTTT. This encodes CASSLGQGSEKLFF.

This clone occurred a few times. V and J are TRBV9 and TRBJ2-3, with D perhaps TRBD2 (6 bases). V was cut by 4 bases and J by 5 bases, with 17 bases left in between. CDR1 SGDLS and CDR2 YYNGEE come from the germline V gene. The CDR3 length is 15 residues. The CDR3 DNA sequence: TGTGCCAGCAGCCTATCCGGGACTCTGGGAGATACGCAGTATTTT. It specifies CASSLSGTLGDTQYF.

CDR3 in DNA: TGTGCCAGCAGGCGGGACCGTTCCTACAATGAGCAGTTCTTC. This sequence encodes CASRRDRSYNEQFF. The chain has TRBV6-5 and TRBJ2-1; weak D call: TRBD2 (6 bases). CDR1 is MNHEY, CDR2 SVGAGI, per germline. Trimming took off 6 bases at V and 1 base at J, with 10 bases between the two ends. This CDR3 contains 14 residues.

V usage is TRBV7-9 and J usage is TRBJ2-3; a weak D match, TRBD2 (7 bases). The CDR3 covers 18 residues. Trimming pared 4 bases from V and 0 bases from J, leaving 20 bases between. Germline V gives CDR1 SEHNR, CDR2 FQNEAQ (reference sequence). The CDR3 sequence: CASSSTVGGARSTDTQYF. CDR3 nucleotides: TGTGCCAGCAGCTCAACCGTGGGGGGGGCGCGAAGCACAGATACGCAGTATTTT.

This clone was observed a few times. The chain couples TRBV27 to TRBJ1-1; tentative D call: TRBD1 (6 bases). V was pared by 6 bases and J by 7 bases, with 18 bases between. In germline, CDR1 is MNHEY, CDR2 SMNVEV (reference sequence). The CDR3 totals 14 residues. In nucleotides, the CDR3 is TGTGCCAGCAGGGGAGACAGGAAGTTTGGTGAAGCTTTCTTT. As protein: CASRGDRKFGEAFF.

This clone was detected a few times. V gene TRBV6-6 combines with J gene TRBJ2-7; TRBD2 is a possible D gene (5 bases). The V end was cut by 0 bases, the J end by 6 bases, with 6 bases between. The germline V gene encodes CDR1 MNHNY and CDR2 SVGAGI (reference sequence). CDR3 size: 12 residues. The CDR3 loop is CASSYSSGEQYF. The CDR3 DNA follows: TGTGCCAGCAGTTACTCGAGCGGCGAGCAGTACTTC.

This clone was picked up a small number of times. The rearrangement links TRBV5-8 to TRBJ2-1, with D possibly TRBD1 on 5 matching bases. With 4 bases removed from V and 7 bases from J, the gap between germline ends came to 12 bases. Germline CDR1 reads SGHTS; CDR2 reads YDEGEE. CDR3 length equals 13 residues. CDR3 sequence reads: CASSRFGQNEQFF. The CDR3 coding sequence is TGTGCCAGCAGCCGATTCGGACAAAATGAGCAGTTCTTC.